Below, 24 T cell receptor beta chains from the same sample are listed, as sequenced in a study of glioma-infiltrating T cells after dendritic cell vaccination. Generated by immunoSEQ multiplex PCR, the TCRdb table keeps only in-frame clones and is missing some. The table records nearly 85,000 clones, around 90% of them present only once. Source: blood, taken before dendritic cell vaccination. The receptors here all came from a human donor with glioblastoma.

The chain is built from TRBV5-1 and TRBJ2-7; 10 bases are shared with TRBD1. Germline CDR1 and CDR2: SGHRS and YFSETQ. Trimming took 5 bases from V and 5 from J; bases not matched to a gene: 10. CDR3 length: 15 residues. CDR3 region: CASSGGGTGDNEQYF. DNA for the CDR3: TGCGCCAGCAGTGGGGGAGGGACAGGGGATAACGAGCAGTACTTC.

Only one count was recorded for this clone. The chain employs TRBV19 and TRBJ2-7; TRBD1 matches 7 bases. Trimming took 7 bases from V and 2 from J; bases not matched to a gene: 5. Germline CDR1 is LNHDA and CDR2 is SQIVND (reference sequence). CDR3 length: 13 amino acids. CDR3 DNA: TGTGCCAGTATGCAACAGGGGACCTACGAGCAGTACTTC. Translating it yields CASMQQGTYEQYF.

The CDR3 loop is CASSARGPSSYEQYF. The CDR3 bases are TGTGCCAGCAGCGCTAGGGGGCCCAGCTCCTACGAGCAGTACTTC. The chain links TRBV6-1 to TRBJ2-7; 7 positions match TRBD1. The V gene end was trimmed by 6 bases and the J gene end by 0 bases; junction bases not matched to a gene: 8. Germline V gives CDR1 MNHNS, CDR2 SASEGT. The CDR3 runs 15 residues.

The V and J genes are TRBV9 and TRBJ2-1; 9 nucleotides line up with TRBD2. The CDR3 runs 17 residues. V dropped 0 bases and J dropped 8; count of bases not matched to a gene: 12. Per germline, CDR1 SGDLS and CDR2 YYNGEE. CDR3 sequence reads: CASSVGNSGGFNDEQFF. The CDR3 DNA reads as TGTGCCAGCAGCGTAGGGAATAGCGGGGGTTTTAACGATGAGCAGTTCTTC.

This chain connects TRBV6-5 to TRBJ1-2, with D uncertain. The germline V and J ends were trimmed by 2 bases and 7 bases, with 11 bases remaining between them. Germline V CDR1 and CDR2: MNHEY, SVGAGI. The CDR3 runs to 13 residues. The CDR3 here is CASSYGEGIGYTF. For the CDR3, the DNA is TGTGCCAGCAGTTACGGCGAGGGTATTGGCTACACCTTC.

The chain carries TRBV9 and TRBJ2-7, with D maybe TRBD2 (5 bases). This CDR3 region has 16 residues. The germline V gene has CDR1 SGDLS and CDR2 YYNGEE. The V and J ends lost 4 bases and 3 bases respectively, with 20 bases between them. The CDR3, as DNA: TGTGCCAGCAGCCTCCTCCCGCGGGCCGAAAACTACGAGCAGTACTTC. As protein: CASSLLPRAENYEQYF.

The V gene is TRBV5-6, the J gene TRBJ2-1, with TRBD2 identical over 7 bases. CDR3 length: 17 amino acids. Per germline, CDR1 SGHDT and CDR2 YYEEEE. Unmatched junction bases numbered 16, after V lost 1 base and J lost 9 bases. The CDR3: CASSLSLGTTPSAEQFF. The CDR3 coding sequence is TGTGCCAGCAGCTTGAGTTTAGGGACTACCCCCTCGGCTGAGCAGTTCTTC.

The chain has TRBV19 and TRBJ2-3; D is undetermined. The CDR3 contains 12 residues. Germline-derived CDR1 and CDR2 are LNHDA and SQIVND (reference sequence). V lost 6 bases, J lost 2 bases, and 6 bases lay in between. The CDR3 protein is CASRSYTDTQYF. In DNA form, the CDR3 reads TGTGCCAGTAGATCTTACACAGATACGCAGTATTTT.

The V call is TRBV7-8, the J call TRBJ1-2; 11 nucleotides agree with TRBD1. Germline loops: CDR1 SGHVS, CDR2 FQNEAQ. The CDR3 runs 15 residues. J gave up 7 bases and V 2 bases, and 6 bases lay outside the gene matches. CDR3 residues: CASSLLRTGGSGYTF. The CDR3 DNA is TGTGCCAGCAGCTTATTAAGGACAGGGGGCTCTGGCTACACCTTC. Looking up the rest from reference TRBV7-8 and TRBJ1-2 gives the full variable domain: GAGVSQSPRYKVAKRGQDVALRCDPISGHVSLFWYQQALGQGPEFLTYFQNEAQLDKSGLPSDRFFAERPEGSVSTLKIQRTQQEDSAVYLCASSLLRTGGSGYTFGSGTRLTVV.

The chain employs TRBV25-1 and TRBJ1-2, with D uncertain. Trimming stripped 6 bases from V and 8 bases from J, with 19 bases between. This CDR3 has 14 residues. Germline V gene lookup returns CDR1 MGHDK and CDR2 SYGVNS. The CDR3 coding sequence is TGTGCCAGCAGCCCCGTGGGAGGACTTGAAGGCTACACCTTC. Amino acids: CASSPVGGLEGYTF.

This chain uses TRBV11-3 with TRBJ2-5; D remains unclear. The germline V gene has CDR1 SGHNT and CDR2 YENEEA. The CDR3 contains 11 residues. The V end lost 5 bases, the J end lost 2 bases, and 3 bases lay between the germline ends. This chain's CDR3 is CASSHQETQYF. As DNA, the CDR3 is TGTGCCAGCAGCCATCAAGAGACCCAGTACTTC.

CDR3 sequence: CATSLGTAQETQYF. For the CDR3, the DNA is TGTGCAACCAGTCTCGGGACAGCACAAGAGACCCAGTACTTC. The V gene is TRBV7-9, the J gene TRBJ2-5; 7 nucleotides match TRBD1. The length of the CDR3 is 14 residues. Germline-derived CDR1 and CDR2 are SEHNR and FQNEAQ (reference sequence). Full variable domain (outside the CDR3, taken from reference TRBV7-9 and TRBJ2-5): DTGVSQNPRHKITKRGQNVTFRCDPISEHNRLYWYRQTLGQGPEFLTYFQNEAQLEKSRLLSDRFSAERPKGSFSTLEIQRTEQGDSAMYLCATSLGTAQETQYFGPGTRLLVL.

The chain combines TRBV6-1 with TRBJ1-2, with TRBD1 as a possible D gene (6 bases). The CDR3 is made up of 13 amino acids. Germline V gives CDR1 MNHNS, CDR2 SASEGT. Deletions cut 10 bases from V and 5 bases from J, with 17 bases between. The DNA for the CDR3 is TGTGCCACGAGATACTCAGGGACATATGGCTACACCTTC. Protein: CATRYSGTYGYTF.

This clone has only one observation. The chain carries TRBV29-1 and TRBJ2-5, with 8 bases aligning to TRBD2. After removal of 4 bases from V and 3 bases from J, the junction contained 4 bases not matched to a gene. Germline CDR1 is SQVTM and CDR2 is ANQGSEA. CDR3 length: 13 amino acids. CDR3 nucleotide sequence: TGCAGCGTTGCAGGGACTAGAAAAGAGACCCAGTACTTC. This gives the protein CSVAGTRKETQYF. The complete variable domain, with remaining parts taken from reference TRBV29-1 and TRBJ2-5, reads SAVISQKPSRDICQRGTSLTIQCQVDSQVTMMFWYRQQPGQSLTLIATANQGSEATYESGFVIDKFPISRPNLTFSTLTVSNMSPEDSSIYLCSVAGTRKETQYFGPGTRLLVL.

This clone was picked up one time. The rearrangement uses TRBV9 and TRBJ1-2; 7 nucleotides match TRBD1. The V gene end was trimmed by 4 bases and the J gene end by 4 bases; junction bases not matched to a gene: 7. The V gene's germline CDR1 is SGDLS and CDR2 YYNGEE. The CDR3 runs to 14 residues. The CDR3 region has the DNA TGTGCCAGCAGCCCTTACAGGGGTCGCTATGGCTACACCTTC. It translates to CASSPYRGRYGYTF. The full variable domain, in which reference TRBV9 and TRBJ1-2 provide the parts outside the CDR3, is DSGVTQTPKHLITATGQRVTLRCSPRSGDLSVYWYQQSLDQGLQFLIQYYNGEERAKGNILERFSAQQFPDLHSELNLSSLELGDSALYFCASSPYRGRYGYTFGSGTRLTVV.

This clone was detected only a few times. The CDR3 DNA reads as TGTGCCAGCAGTTACTCGGGGACTATCACCGGGGAGCTGTTTTTT. Residues: CASSYSGTITGELFF. This chain links TRBV6-5 with TRBJ2-2; 7 bases are shared with TRBD2. Germline V lookup: CDR1 MNHEY, CDR2 SVGAGI. Losses at the gene ends were 0 bases for V and 4 bases for J; bases not matched to a gene: 2. CDR3 length: 15 residues.

The DNA for the CDR3 is TGTGCCAGCAGTTTACCTAGACTCGACGAGCAGTACTTC. Protein product: CASSLPRLDEQYF. This chain connects TRBV27 to TRBJ2-7; D is unresolved. Trimming shortened V by 2 bases and J by 5 bases, and 10 bases separated the two germline ends. This CDR3 spans 13 amino acids. CDR1 MNHEY and CDR2 SMNVEV come from the germline V gene (reference sequence).

The CDR3 reads CASSQSGGAYEQYF. In DNA, the CDR3 is TGTGCCAGCTCACAAAGCGGGGGAGCCTACGAGCAGTACTTC. This rearrangement joins TRBV18 to TRBJ2-7, with 8 bases matching TRBD2. The germline CDR1 and CDR2 sequences are KGHSH and LQKENI. J lost 2 bases, V lost 4 bases, and 4 bases had no gene match. The CDR3 extends over 14 amino acids.

The table lists this clone with a count of one. The chain links TRBV9 to TRBJ1-5; 9 bases are a match to TRBD1. V gave up 4 bases and J gave up 2 bases; unmatched junction bases: 25. CDR3 length equals 22 residues. Germline CDR1 is SGDLS and CDR2 is YYNGEE. The CDR3 region is CASSFSGTGFSAEVGCNQPQHF. The CDR3 DNA is TGTGCCAGCAGCTTCTCCGGGACAGGGTTCTCTGCGGAGGTAGGATGCAATCAGCCCCAGCATTTT. The whole variable domain, remainder taken from reference TRBV9 and TRBJ1-5, is DSGVTQTPKHLITATGQRVTLRCSPRSGDLSVYWYQQSLDQGLQFLIQYYNGEERAKGNILERFSAQQFPDLHSELNLSSLELGDSALYFCASSFSGTGFSAEVGCNQPQHFGDGTRLSIL.

V and J are TRBV25-1 and TRBJ2-7; 15 positions match TRBD2. This CDR3 is built from 17 residues. CDR1 MGHDK and CDR2 SYGVNS come from the germline V gene. Trimming removed 1 base from V and 4 bases from J; junction bases left unmatched: 5. The CDR3 protein is CASSESGTSGRMYEQYF. CDR3 DNA: TGTGCCAGCAGTGAATCCGGGACTAGCGGGAGGATGTACGAGCAGTACTTC.

The rearrangement links TRBV29-1 to TRBJ2-7, with D possibly being TRBD1 (5 bases). V was cut by 4 bases and J by 1 base, with 14 bases left in between. The CDR3 totals 14 residues. Germline V gene data show CDR1 as SQVTM and CDR2 as ANQGSEA. The CDR3 sequence is CSVGARTNSYEQYF. The DNA of the CDR3 is TGCAGCGTTGGCGCTAGGACAAATTCCTACGAGCAGTACTTC.

J is TRBJ1-4 and V is TRBV5-4; 9 bases agree with TRBD1. The CDR3 consists of 15 residues. The junction had 7 bases not matched to a gene; V was cut back by 2 bases and J by 8 bases. Germline loops: CDR1 SGHNT, CDR2 YYREEE (reference sequence). As DNA, the CDR3 is TGTGCCAGCAGCTTTGGGGGACAGGGCTCCGAAAAACTGTTTTTT. As protein: CASSFGGQGSEKLFF.

This chain connects TRBV2 to TRBJ2-7; TRBD2 matches 11 bases. The V gene's germline CDR1 is SNHLY and CDR2 FYNNEI. The J segment lost 5 bases and the V segment lost 6 bases, leaving 9 bases of the junction unmatched. The CDR3 has 15 residues. The CDR3 region is CASRTYSGRANEQYF. CDR3 DNA sequence: TGTGCCAGCAGGACCTATAGCGGGAGGGCCAACGAGCAGTACTTC.

This clone has only one observation. This chain links TRBV19 with TRBJ2-3; D is perhaps TRBD2 (6 bases). Deletions cut 3 bases from V and 6 bases from J, with 10 bases between. The CDR3 totals 13 residues. Germline CDR1 and CDR2: LNHDA and SQIVND (reference sequence). The CDR3 nucleotides are TGTGCCAGTAGTATTGGAGGGTGGGATACGCAGTATTTT. Protein product: CASSIGGWDTQYF. The full variable domain, with the rest looked up from reference TRBV19 and TRBJ2-3, is DGGITQSPKYLFRKEGQNVTLSCEQNLNHDAMYWYRQDPGQGLRLIYYSQIVNDFQKGDIAEGYSVSREKKESFPLTVTSAQKNPTAFYLCASSIGGWDTQYFGPGTRLTVL.